Here is one T cell receptor beta chain with its context. What it recognizes is unknown. Extracted from the samples, RNA was reverse transcribed into cDNA to serve as the sequencing template. The table came from immunoSEQ multiplex PCR; TCRdb's copy has only in-frame clones and leaves some out. The sample has 75,000 to 100,000 clones, about two thirds seen once. This sample is drawn from a study of CD8+ T cells in alopecia areata. As for the study in general: Twice daily, treated patients received 5 to 10 mg of oral tofacitinib.

Stated treatment: oral pan-JAK inhibitor, 5-10 mg twice daily. Overall study results and limits: Normal skin's resident alphabeta T cells are also sequenced in scalp samples. Both scalp clonality and the expanded CD8+ clones among the top 100 showed a significant decrease with tofacitinib.

This CDR3 comprises 13 residues. Trimming shortened V by 5 bases and J by 1 base, and 8 bases separated the two germline ends. In germline, CDR1 is LNHDA, CDR2 SQIVND (reference sequence). The chain carries TRBV19 and TRBJ1-1; D unclear. The sample was CD8+ T cells sorted from blood, taken around week 46, from a patient treated with tofacitinib. This clonotype was sampled from a human donor with alopecia areata. The CDR3 bases are TGTGCCAGTAGTTGGACGGGGAACACTGAAGCTTTCTTT. Amino acid sequence: CASSWTGNTEAFF.